This T cell receptor (beta chain) is drawn from a study of Ad26.COV2.S vaccination and SARS-CoV-2 variants (dated by TCRdb to the early 2020s). Regarding the complete study: Vaccine-arm donors were drawn from COV1001, a multicentre, randomized, double-blind, placebo-controlled phase I-IIa trial of Ad26.COV2.S in healthy adults. Sequencing of the TCRbeta repertoire served to evaluate the specificity and breadth of SARS-CoV-2-reactive T cell receptors following Ad26.COV2.S vaccination. Investigators remained blinded to trial group allocation during experiments and outcome assessment. Trial participants were randomized into five groups of five: low-dose or high-dose Ad26.COV2.S given once or twice, or placebo on both occasions. The TCR-sequenced set comprised about 30 samples: around 20 Ad26.COV2.S vaccine recipients, 5 placebo recipients and 8 SARS-CoV-2 convalescent individuals. Ad26.COV2.S was administered intramuscularly at a dose of 5x10^10 or 1x10^11 viral particles, either as one shot or as two shots given 56 days apart.

According to the study, the label for this sample's treatment or condition signals: 15 to 20 received Ad26.COV2.S at low or high dose, single or two shots; about 5 received placebo; per-sample allocation not given. For vaccine and placebo recipients, the sequenced repertoires came from samples collected on day 63 after the first injection. In Cohort 1b, 20 to 25 adults aged 18-55 years were enrolled at a single site in Boston, USA, between 29 July and 7 August 2020. Ad26.COV2.S was a replication-incompetent adenovirus type 26 vector that expressed a prefusion-stabilized SARS-CoV-2 spike protein derived from the original Wuhan strain. On this clone itself: Its antigen is still unknown. One base away there is no much larger clone; base qualities are not given.

Including the terminal cysteine and phenylalanine, the CDR3 comprises 16 residues. Of the read, only the CDR3 DNA is kept; its 48 bases are in frame from base 1. V loses 5 bases of germline sequence and J loses 2 bases, and the interval between the two ends is 16 bases. CDR1 and CDR2 were assigned from the germline V gene (reference sequence) as SGHAT and FQDESV. Paper-wide results and their limitations: The authors noted that total T cell responses may have been underestimated by the TCR breadth and depth analyses. After vaccination, substantial breadth of spike-specific CD8+ and CD4+ T cell responses was reported. The study was not powered for comparison of responses between vaccine doses or regimens. Spike-specific TCR breadth was higher in Ad26.COV2.S recipients than in placebo recipients (P = 0.0014). Vaccine and placebo recipients had similar non-spike TCR breadth, a finding consistent with the vaccine containing only spike.

TCRbeta CDR3 regions were sequenced with the immunoSEQ Assay. After extraction, genomic DNA underwent amplification by bias-controlled multiplex PCR, followed by high-throughput sequencing. The source study handled its data this way. To quantify the absolute abundance of every unique TCRbeta CDR3 region, sequences were collapsed and filtered. T cell fraction was estimated by normalization of TCRbeta template counts to usable DNA, with usable DNA being measured through amplification of reference genes present in all nucleated cells. Repertoire TCRs were annotated as SARS-CoV-2-specific when V gene, CDR3 amino acid sequence and J gene were exactly matched to a known reactive TCR set. MIRA supplied the reference SARS-CoV-2 TCR set, which was filtered for enrichment in COVID-19-positive ImmuneCODE repertoires so that public or cross-reactive TCRs were removed. Using the MIRA antigens, annotated TCRs were further analysed by specific ORF or by position within an ORF. Breadth was defined as the number of annotated unique rearrangements divided by the total number of unique productive rearrangements, and depth was defined as the summed frequency of the annotated unique rearrangements. Two-sided Wilcoxon rank-sum tests were applied when comparing TCR breadth between groups. TCRdb obtained this table from immuneACCESS and retained in-frame rearrangements with V and J assigned. These tables miss some clones; where compared with another copy, unresolved V genes account for less than half of the shortfall, and the remainder is unexplained. V and J calls and clone size come straight from that table; D and trimming were deduced from the DNA. The sample table contains approximately 460,000 clones; only one count was recorded for 70% to 90% of them. 1.5% to 2% of the sample lies in the top ten.

The receptor chain draws on TRBV11-1 and TRBJ1-3; tentative D gene TRBD1, with 6 bases matching. This clonotype was sampled from a person between 18 and 60 years old who received the Ad26.COV2.S COVID-19 vaccine or a placebo. Material: peripheral blood, obtained in a trial of Ad26.COV2.S vaccine versus placebo. Read as DNA, the sequence is TGTGCCAGCAGCGAGACGACAGGTTTGACTGGAAACACCATATATTTT. It codes for CASSETTGLTGNTIYF.